What follows are 28 T cell receptor beta chains derived from one specimen sequenced in a study of cytomegalovirus exposure and HLA in healthy donors. PCR amplification relied on 60 Vbeta primers (plus 13 Jbeta primers). Clones were sequenced by immunoSEQ multiplex PCR, and TCRdb holds only the in-frame ones, with some missing. The sample records some 85,000 clones, about 80% being singletons. Source material: PBMCs. The source is a male donor in good health and CMV-seronegative.

The V call is TRBV5-4, the J call TRBJ2-1; D is possibly TRBD2 (5 bases). The V end lost 4 bases, the J end lost 7 bases, and 12 bases lay between the germline ends. The CDR3 is made up of 13 amino acids. In germline, CDR1 is SGHNT, CDR2 YYREEE (reference sequence). DNA of the CDR3: TGTGCCAGCAGCCCCGGGGATAGGAATGAGCAGTTCTTC. It yields the protein CASSPGDRNEQFF.

This clone appeared a few times. The V call is TRBV5-1, the J call TRBJ1-3; 7 bases align to TRBD1. With V trimmed by 2 bases and J by 5 bases, 10 bases remained unmatched. The CDR3 is 16 amino acids. Germline V gene lookup returns CDR1 SGHRS and CDR2 YFSETQ. The CDR3 DNA is TGCGCCAGCAGCTTACAGGGGTCTGCTTCACGAAACACCATATATTTT. Its protein is CASSLQGSASRNTIYF.

This clone was seen a few times. The chain joins TRBV6-4 to TRBJ2-3; TRBD2 aligns across 10 bases. The germline CDR1 and CDR2 sequences are MRHNA and SNTAGT. Trimming took 5 bases from V and 1 from J; bases not matched to a gene: 3. This CDR3 comprises 15 residues. In nucleotides, the CDR3 is TGTGCCAGCAGTCTTGGGACTAGCGGCACAGATACGCAGTATTTT. It translates to CASSLGTSGTDTQYF.

Only a few counts were recorded for this clone. The V call is TRBV2, the J call TRBJ2-7, with D possibly matching TRBD1 (7 bases). The CDR3 is 14 amino acids. Germline V CDR1 and CDR2: SNHLY, FYNNEI. The germline V and J ends were trimmed by 4 bases and 3 bases, with 13 bases remaining between them. CDR3 sequence reads: CASSVQGGSYEQYF. In DNA, the CDR3 is TGTGCCAGCAGTGTTCAGGGGGGTAGCTACGAGCAGTACTTC.

This chain links TRBV4-3 with TRBJ1-4; possible D gene TRBD1, 5 bases. The CDR3 consists of 16 residues. V lost 0 bases and J 5 bases, leaving 13 bases between the germline ends. The germline gives CDR1 LGHNA, CDR2 YSLEER. CDR3 amino acids: CASSQDGGRGNEKLFF. CDR3 sequence (DNA): TGCGCCAGCAGCCAAGATGGAGGGCGGGGGAATGAAAAACTGTTTTTT.

This chain links TRBV5-6 with TRBJ1-2; weak D call: TRBD1 (5 bases). The germline V and J ends were trimmed by 1 base and 3 bases, with 10 bases remaining between them. The germline gives CDR1 SGHDT, CDR2 YYEEEE. The CDR3 is made up of 14 amino acids. CDR3 DNA: TGTGCCAGCAGCTTGAGCGGGGGACACTATGGCTACACCTTC. Its protein is CASSLSGGHYGYTF.

This sequence joins TRBV21-1 and TRBJ1-3. TRBV21-1 is classified as a pseudogene. The CDR3 is made up of 16 amino acids. CDR3: CASSKAGGGDGNTIYF. CDR3 coding DNA: TGTGCCAGCAGCAAAGCTGGCGGCGGGGATGGAAACACCATATATTTT.

This chain connects TRBV27 to TRBJ2-1; 8 nucleotides align to TRBD2. Germline CDR1 reads MNHEY; CDR2 reads SMNVEV (reference sequence). The V and J ends lost 4 bases and 3 bases, in that order; junction bases with no gene match: 8. This CDR3 has 16 residues. This chain's CDR3 is CASSYTLAGLYNEQFF. As DNA, the CDR3 is TGTGCCAGCAGTTACACTCTAGCGGGCCTCTACAATGAGCAGTTCTTC.

The chain joins TRBV6-5 to TRBJ1-2, with D possibly being TRBD1 (6 bases). V was clipped by 6 bases and J by 8 bases, with 13 bases between them. Germline CDR1 is MNHEY and CDR2 is SVGAGI. The CDR3 is made up of 12 amino acids. CDR3 sequence reads: CASRPTGQGYTF. In nucleotides, the CDR3 is TGTGCCAGCAGACCCACAGGGCAAGGCTACACCTTC.

This clone was seen more than once but under ten times. V is TRBV6-6 and J is TRBJ1-4; the D gene is possibly TRBD1 (5 bases). Germline CDR1 is MNHNY and CDR2 is SVGAGI (reference sequence). This CDR3 region has 15 residues. Trimming removed 5 bases at V and 8 bases at J, with 18 bases between. The CDR3 DNA sequence: TGTGCCAGCAGTCCTACGGGGGGAATGAGAGAAAAACTGTTTTTT. Its translation: CASSPTGGMREKLFF.

The table lists this clone with a few counts. This rearrangement joins TRBV6-6 to TRBJ1-2; 9 bases are a match to TRBD1. Germline V CDR1 and CDR2: MNHNY, SVGAGI (reference sequence). The junction had 6 bases not matched to a gene; V was cut back by 6 bases and J by 1 base. The CDR3 length is 15 residues. The CDR3 nucleotides are TGTGCCAGCAGGGAACAGGGGGCCCTTAACTATGGCTACACCTTC. Translating gives CASREQGALNYGYTF.

The chain is built from TRBV6-5 and TRBJ2-1, with 9 bases that match TRBD2. This CDR3 is built from 16 residues. The V gene end was trimmed by 2 bases and the J gene end by 0 bases; junction bases not matched to a gene: 2. Germline loops: CDR1 MNHEY, CDR2 SVGAGI. The CDR3 sequence: CASSYPAGGSYNEQFF. The DNA of the CDR3 is TGTGCCAGCAGTTACCCAGCGGGAGGCTCCTACAATGAGCAGTTCTTC.

V and J are TRBV5-1 and TRBJ1-1; D is ambiguous. Germline values: CDR1 SGHRS, CDR2 YFSETQ. This CDR3 region has 12 residues. The V end lost 4 bases, the J end lost 5 bases, and 9 bases lay between the germline ends. CDR3 coding DNA: TGCGCCAGCAGCCCCCTCGGTACTGAAGCTTTCTTT. Translation gives CASSPLGTEAFF.

This clone has only a few counts. V usage is TRBV18 and J usage is TRBJ1-3; D perhaps matches TRBD1 (5 bases). Germline V gene lookup returns CDR1 KGHSH and CDR2 LQKENI. CDR3 size: 15 residues. The germline V and J ends were trimmed by 4 bases and 2 bases, with 12 bases remaining between them. The CDR3, as DNA: TGTGCCAGCTCACTCCCCGGGACTACTGGAAACACCATATATTTT. Residues: CASSLPGTTGNTIYF.

This clone has a handful of counts. The chain recombines TRBV19 with TRBJ2-5; D uncertain. This CDR3 region has 12 residues. Trimming left V 3 bases short and J 5 bases short, with 7 bases between. Germline V CDR1 and CDR2: LNHDA, SQIVND (reference sequence). The CDR3 DNA reads as TGTGCCAGTAGTATTGGGCAGGAGACCCAGTACTTC. Translated: CASSIGQETQYF.

The gene calls are TRBV30 and TRBJ1-6, with 9 nucleotides matching TRBD1. Trimming cost V 5 bases and J 10 bases; bases outside gene matches: 3. Germline CDR1 and CDR2: GTSNPN and SVGIG (reference sequence). The CDR3 loop spans 12 amino acids. The CDR3 here is CAWGQGNSPLHF. The CDR3 nucleotides read TGTGCCTGGGGACAGGGGAACTCACCCCTCCACTTT.

The chain is built from TRBV7-2 and TRBJ1-1; 7 bases fit TRBD1. CDR3 size: 15 residues. Germline loops: CDR1 SGHTA, CDR2 FQGNSA. V gave up 1 base and J gave up 1 base; unmatched junction bases: 3. For the CDR3, the DNA is TGTGCCAGCAGCTTAGTGGGACAGAGGAACACTGAAGCTTTCTTT. It translates to CASSLVGQRNTEAFF.

The V and J genes are TRBV28 and TRBJ1-1, with unresolved D. Germline CDR1 and CDR2: MDHEN and SYDVKM. V lost 3 bases to trimming and J lost 5 bases, with 10 bases between them. CDR3 length: 13 residues. CDR3 coding DNA: TGTGCCAGCAGTTTGGAGGCGCGGACTGAAGCTTTCTTT. Amino acid sequence: CASSLEARTEAFF. Using reference TRBV28 and TRBJ1-1 for the parts outside the CDR3, the full variable domain is DVKVTQSSRYLVKRTGEKVFLECVQDMDHENMFWYRQDPGLGLRLIYFSYDVKMKEKGDIPEGYSVSREKKERFSLILESASTNQTSMYLCASSLEARTEAFFGQGTRLTVV.

The chain is built from TRBV5-5 and TRBJ1-1, with D uncertain. The CDR3 runs 11 residues. The V gene's germline CDR1 is SGHKS and CDR2 YYEKEE (reference sequence). V was cut by 2 bases and J by 5 bases, with 4 bases left in between. The CDR3 DNA is TGTGCCAGCAGCTTATATACTGAAGCTTTCTTT. Amino acids: CASSLYTEAFF.

This chain uses TRBV21-1 with TRBJ1-3; the table's D gene call, TRBD1, was not cross checked with the DNA. TRBV21-1 is a pseudogene. This CDR3 contains 17 residues. The CDR3 here is CASSKEADRGPGNTIYF. CDR3 nucleotide sequence: TGTGCCAGCAGCAAAGAGGCCGACAGGGGACCTGGAAACACCATATATTTT.

Only one count was recorded for this clone. V is TRBV4-1 and J is TRBJ1-1, with a weak D call TRBD1 (6 bases). Per germline, CDR1 MGHRA and CDR2 YSYEKL. CDR3 length equals 11 residues. V shed 4 bases and J shed 11 bases, with 11 bases lying between them. This CDR3 is CASSLRDRAFF. In DNA, the CDR3 is TGCGCCAGCAGCCTTCGAGACAGGGCTTTCTTT.

This clone was recorded a few times. The V call is TRBV30, the J call TRBJ2-1; tentative D call: TRBD1 (6 bases). V was shortened by 0 bases and J by 7 bases, with 10 bases between the two germline ends. Germline lookup yields CDR1 GTSNPN and CDR2 SVGIG (reference sequence). The CDR3 is made up of 13 amino acids. The CDR3 reads CAWSVIRGNEQFF. In nucleotides, the CDR3 is TGTGCCTGGAGTGTTATTAGGGGGAATGAGCAGTTCTTC.

The CDR3: CASSLLFNREGSSNQPQHF. CDR3 bases: TGTGCCAGCAGTTTATTGTTCAACAGGGAGGGTTCTAGCAATCAGCCCCAGCATTTT. V is TRBV27 and J is TRBJ1-5; tentatively, D is TRBD1 (6 bases). The germline V and J ends were trimmed by 1 base and 0 bases, with 19 bases remaining between them. The CDR3 is 19 amino acids. CDR1 and CDR2 from the germline V gene are MNHEY and SMNVEV (reference sequence).

CDR3 DNA sequence: TGTGCCAGCAGCTTGATAGGACTAGCGGGAGGGGACGAGCAGTACTTC. It is translated as CASSLIGLAGGDEQYF. The chain joins TRBV7-9 to TRBJ2-7, with 15 bases that match TRBD2. Germline trimming cut 3 bases from V and 5 bases from J; bases unmatched to any gene: 5. Germline assignment: CDR1 SEHNR and CDR2 FQNEAQ (reference sequence). The CDR3 extends over 16 amino acids.

The chain has TRBV10-2 and TRBJ2-2, with D uncertain. V was cut by 7 bases and J by 5 bases, with 11 bases left in between. This CDR3 has 13 amino acids. Germline V lookup: CDR1 WSHSY, CDR2 SAAADI. DNA of the CDR3: TGCGCCAGCAATTTCGGAGTTACCGGGGAGCTGTTTTTT. This encodes CASNFGVTGELFF.

CDR3 in amino acids: CASSLGQSSGNTIYF. In DNA form, the CDR3 reads TGTGCCAGCAGCCTGGGACAAAGCTCTGGAAACACCATATATTTT. This chain uses TRBV5-5 with TRBJ1-3, with D maybe TRBD1 (6 bases). Germline V gene lookup returns CDR1 SGHKS and CDR2 YYEKEE (reference sequence). V was trimmed by 4 bases and J by 0 bases, leaving 11 bases between them. The CDR3 has 15 residues.

The chain has TRBV4-1 and TRBJ2-1; 9 bases are a match to TRBD2. Germline values: CDR1 MGHRA, CDR2 YSYEKL. J was trimmed by 5 bases and V by 0 bases; bases with no gene match: 20. CDR3 length equals 21 residues. The CDR3 region has the DNA TGCGCCAGCAGCCAAGATACCCTATCTACGTTGGCGGGAGGGCCCCACAATGAGCAGTTCTTC. This translates into CASSQDTLSTLAGGPHNEQFF.

The V and J genes are TRBV19 and TRBJ1-2; TRBD1 matches 8 bases. The CDR3 is made up of 13 amino acids. V shed 5 bases and J 7 bases; nucleotides not matched to a gene: 6. The germline V gene has CDR1 LNHDA and CDR2 SQIVND (reference sequence). CDR3 sequence (DNA): TGTGCCAGTAGTCGACAGGGGAGGAGTGGCTACACCTTC. Translation gives CASSRQGRSGYTF.